What follows are 16 T cell receptor beta chains derived from one specimen sequenced in a study of T cells after yellow fever vaccination. A single record per CDR3 protein comes from TCRdb applying MiXCR to the 5' RACE reads. The data show a few hundred thousand distinct CDR3 sequences, with about 9.5% seen just once and around 17% held by the top ten. Material: PBMCs, obtained on the day of the first yellow fever vaccination. Source of these receptors: a man aged 18 to 30 who received the YFV17D yellow fever vaccine.

This clonotype was found a few times. This rearrangement joins TRBV12-3 or TRBV12-4 to TRBJ2-2, with D perhaps TRBD1 or TRBD2 (7 bases each). The CDR3 is 17 residues long. V was shortened by 2 bases and J by 3 bases, with 16 bases between the two germline ends. The CDR3 loop reads CASSLSGGAFHTGELFF. The DNA of the CDR3 is TGTGCCAGCAGTTTATCAGGGGGGGCTTTCCACACCGGGGAGCTGTTTTTT.

V usage is TRBV7-9 and J usage is TRBJ1-2, with 7 bases identical to TRBD1. CDR1 is SEHNR and CDR2 is FQNEAQ in the germline V gene (reference sequence). The CDR3 has 13 amino acids. V was clipped by 0 bases and J by 8 bases; unmatched bases: 3. CDR3 loop: CASSLATGRGYTF. DNA for the CDR3: TGTGCCAGCAGCTTAGCGACAGGGAGAGGCTACACCTTC.

This clonotype was counted at least ten times. V and J are TRBV12-3 or TRBV12-4 and TRBJ2-5; 8 bases are a match to TRBD2. Losses at the gene ends were 3 bases for V and 1 base for J; bases not matched to a gene: 4. The CDR3 extends over 15 amino acids. CDR3 sequence: CASSLMSGGQETQYF. CDR3 nucleotide sequence: TGTGCCAGCAGTTTGATGAGCGGGGGCCAAGAGACCCAGTACTTC.

This clonotype was detected ten times or more. The rearrangement links TRBV7-2 to TRBJ1-6; TRBD1 matches at 8 bases. Germline V gene data show CDR1 as SGHTA and CDR2 as FQGNSA. The CDR3 length is 15 residues. V shed 8 bases, J shed 6 bases, and the junction held 9 bases outside the gene matches. The CDR3 nucleotides read TGTGCCAGCCGAGGACAGGGAGGGACTAATTCACCCCTCCACTTT. Its protein is CASRGQGGTNSPLHF. The complete variable domain, with remaining parts taken from reference TRBV7-2 and TRBJ1-6, reads GAGVSQSPSNKVTEKGKDVELRCDPISGHTALYWYRQSLGQGLEFLIYFQGNSAPDKSGLPSDRFSAERTGGSVSTLTIQRTQQEDSAVYLCASRGQGGTNSPLHFGNGTRLTVT.

The chain joins TRBV20-1 to TRBJ1-2; D may be TRBD1 (6 bases). The V end was cut by 0 bases, the J end by 5 bases, with 10 bases between. Germline CDR1 reads DFQATT; CDR2 reads SNEGSKA (reference sequence). This CDR3 has 13 amino acids. CDR3 sequence: CSAREGALYGYTF. The CDR3 DNA is TGCAGTGCTAGAGAGGGGGCCCTATATGGCTACACCTTC.

This clonotype has at least ten counts. This chain uses TRBV4-1 with TRBJ2-7; D may be TRBD2 (5 bases). V lost 1 base and J lost 3, with 13 bases in between. The CDR3 contains 15 residues. Germline-derived CDR1 and CDR2 are MGHRA and YSYEKL. The CDR3 DNA follows: TGCGCCAGCAGCCAAGTAGGTCGTCGGGACTACGAGCAGTACGTC. The encoded protein is CASSQVGRRDYEQYV.

This clonotype was detected many times. This chain joins TRBV3-1 and TRBJ1-1; 7 bases match TRBD1. Germline V gene data show CDR1 as LGHDT and CDR2 as YNNKEL (reference sequence). With 4 bases clipped from V and 2 bases from J, the junction kept 4 bases outside the gene matches. The CDR3 is 14 residues long. The CDR3 DNA reads TGTGCCAGCAGCCCAACAGGGGCCAACACTGAAGCTTTCTTT. Translation gives CASSPTGANTEAFF.

This clonotype was detected only a few times. V and J are TRBV6-2 or TRBV6-3 and TRBJ1-6; perhaps TRBD1 as D (6 bases). This CDR3 has 14 amino acids. Germline CDR1 MNHEY, CDR2 SVGEGT. The V end was cut by 5 bases, the J end by 10 bases, with 15 bases between. The DNA of the CDR3 is TGTGCCAGCAGTGGGGAACAGGGTTTGTCACCCCTCCACTTT. Translated: CASSGEQGLSPLHF.

This clonotype was seen ten or more times. The rearrangement joins TRBV6-2 or TRBV6-3 to TRBJ2-2; D may be TRBD1 (5 bases). The CDR3 is 14 amino acids. The germline CDR1 and CDR2 sequences are MNHEY and SVGEGT. V lost 7 bases to trimming and J lost 2 bases, with 11 bases between them. CDR3 loop: CASTGALNTGELFF. The CDR3 nucleotides are TGTGCCAGCACTGGGGCCCTCAACACCGGGGAGCTGTTTTTT.

The chain is built from TRBV12-3 or TRBV12-4 and TRBJ1-1, with TRBD1 matching over 7 bases. This CDR3 is 15 amino acids long. V shed 7 bases and J 5 bases; nucleotides not matched to a gene: 13. This CDR3 is CASTFRRQGDTEAFF. The DNA for the CDR3 is TGTGCCAGCACTTTCAGACGGCAGGGGGATACTGAAGCTTTCTTT.

This clonotype was seen a handful of times. This chain links TRBV5-4 with TRBJ2-3; D call uncertain. Germline V gives CDR1 SGHNT, CDR2 YYREEE (reference sequence). This CDR3 is built from 13 residues. Trimming took 2 bases from V and 6 from J, leaving 10 bases between them. CDR3: CASSFGLPDTQYF. CDR3 DNA sequence: TGTGCCAGCAGCTTCGGTCTTCCTGATACGCAGTATTTT.

This clonotype was observed a few times. The rearrangement uses TRBV7-3 and TRBJ2-1; 10 nucleotides align to TRBD2. The V gene's germline CDR1 is SGHTA and CDR2 FQGTGA. This CDR3 comprises 16 residues. The J segment lost 2 bases and the V segment lost 5 bases, leaving 6 bases of the junction unmatched. CDR3 residues: CASSPLSGGTYNEQFF. As DNA, the CDR3 is TGTGCCAGCAGCCCCCTTAGCGGGGGGACCTACAATGAGCAGTTCTTC.

The V call is TRBV4-1, the J call TRBJ2-1; D is possibly TRBD1 or TRBD2 (6 bases each). The CDR3 is 17 residues long. In germline, CDR1 is MGHRA, CDR2 YSYEKL. Deletions cut 5 bases from V and 9 bases from J, with 26 bases between. The CDR3 is CASSYRGPGTQGGEQFF. In DNA, the CDR3 is TGCGCCAGCAGCTATCGGGGACCCGGGACTCAAGGGGGTGAGCAGTTCTTC.

The chain links TRBV6-5 to TRBJ2-1; TRBD2 matches at 10 bases. Looked up from germline, CDR1 is MNHEY and CDR2 is SVGAGI. V gave up 7 bases and J gave up 7 bases; unmatched junction bases: 10. The CDR3 is 15 amino acids. CDR3 nucleotide sequence: TGTGCCAGCAACCAAGCGGGGGGGCCGGGAAATGAGCAGTTCTTC. It translates to CASNQAGGPGNEQFF.

This clonotype was seen a handful of times. The rearrangement joins TRBV9 to TRBJ1-6; D not certain. Trimming took off 2 bases at V and 8 bases at J, with 14 bases between the two ends. The germline V gene encodes CDR1 SGDLS and CDR2 YYNGEE. CDR3 length: 15 residues. This CDR3 reads CASSVYALTDSPLHF. For the CDR3, the DNA is TGTGCCAGCAGCGTCTATGCCCTAACGGATTCACCCCTCCACTTT.

This clonotype has at least ten counts. This chain links TRBV29-1 with TRBJ1-1; D gene ambiguous. V was cut by 6 bases and J by 8 bases, with 16 bases left in between. Germline CDR1 SQVTM, CDR2 ANQGSEA. CDR3 size: 12 residues. CDR3 in amino acids: CSVSPQSLEAFF. Here the CDR3 DNA reads TGCAGCGTCTCTCCACAAAGCCTAGAAGCTTTCTTT.